The clone carrying this TCR beta chain was seen a handful of times. The sample is drawn from a study of spatial heterogeneity in lung cancer. Time point noted: sample taken at primary tumor resection. Unsorted whole RNA from tumor, nontumor lung or frozen PBMC underwent sequencing. TCR cDNA molecules each carried a unique molecular identifier. TCRdb fed the 5' RACE reads into MiXCR, producing one record per CDR3 protein. The table shows several thousand distinct CDR3 sequences, with around 21% occurring only once. The V segment lost 3 bases and the J segment 11 bases; nucleotides outside the gene matches: 15. The CDR3 is made up of 15 amino acids. The V gene's germline CDR1 is SEHNR and CDR2 FQNEAQ (reference sequence).

The TCR comes from a female donor with early-stage non-small cell lung cancer. The specimen was PBMCs, collected at surgery. The chain recombines TRBV7-9 with TRBJ1-1, with 7 bases that match TRBD1. In DNA form, the CDR3 reads TGTGCCAGCAGCTTGAGTTCTGGGCAGGGGGGAGCGGCTTTCTTT. It is translated as CASSLSSGQGGAAFF.